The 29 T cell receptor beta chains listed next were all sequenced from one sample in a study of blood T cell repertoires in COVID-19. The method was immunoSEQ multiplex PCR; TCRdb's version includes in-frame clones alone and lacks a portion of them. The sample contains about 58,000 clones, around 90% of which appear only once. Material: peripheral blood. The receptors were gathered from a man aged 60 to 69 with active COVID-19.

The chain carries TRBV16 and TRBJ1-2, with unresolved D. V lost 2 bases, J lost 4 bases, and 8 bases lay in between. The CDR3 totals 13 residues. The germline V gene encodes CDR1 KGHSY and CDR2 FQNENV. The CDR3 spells CASSQTERYGYTF. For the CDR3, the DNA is TGTGCCAGCAGCCAAACCGAGCGCTATGGCTACACCTTC.

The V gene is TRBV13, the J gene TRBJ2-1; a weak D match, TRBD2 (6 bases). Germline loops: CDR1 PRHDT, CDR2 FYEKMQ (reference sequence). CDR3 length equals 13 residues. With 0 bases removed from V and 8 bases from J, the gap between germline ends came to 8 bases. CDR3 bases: TGTGCCAGCAGCTTAGGACGGGGGTATGAGCAGTTCTTC. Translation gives CASSLGRGYEQFF. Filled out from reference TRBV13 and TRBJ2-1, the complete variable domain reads AAGVIQSPRHLIKEKRETATLKCYPIPRHDTVYWYQQGPGQDPQFLISFYEKMQSDKGSIPDRFSAQQFSDYHSELNMSSLELGDSALYFCASSLGRGYEQFFGPGTRLTVL.

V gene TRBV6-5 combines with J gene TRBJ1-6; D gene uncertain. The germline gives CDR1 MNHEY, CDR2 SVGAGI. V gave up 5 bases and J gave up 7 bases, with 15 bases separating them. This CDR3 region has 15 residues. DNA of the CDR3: TGTGCCAGCAGTACCCAAAGGGAGATGAATTCACCCCTCCACTTT. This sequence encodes CASSTQREMNSPLHF.

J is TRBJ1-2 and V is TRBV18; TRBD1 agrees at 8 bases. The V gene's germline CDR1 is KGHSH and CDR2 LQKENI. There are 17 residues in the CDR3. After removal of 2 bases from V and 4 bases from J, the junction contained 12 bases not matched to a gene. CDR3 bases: TGTGCCAGCTCACCATGGACCCAGACAGGGGAGGGCTATGGCTACACCTTC. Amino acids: CASSPWTQTGEGYGYTF.

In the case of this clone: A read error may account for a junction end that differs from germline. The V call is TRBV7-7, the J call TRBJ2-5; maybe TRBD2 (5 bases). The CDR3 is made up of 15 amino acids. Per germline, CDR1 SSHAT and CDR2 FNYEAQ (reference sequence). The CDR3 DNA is TGTGCTAGCAGCTTAGATCCGGGGTTAGGGGAGACCCAGTACTTC. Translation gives CASSLDPGLGETQYF.

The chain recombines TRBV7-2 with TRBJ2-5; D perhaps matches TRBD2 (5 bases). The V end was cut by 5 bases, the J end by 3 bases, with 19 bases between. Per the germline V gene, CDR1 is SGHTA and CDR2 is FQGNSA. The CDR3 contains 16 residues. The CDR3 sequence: CASSDVAQVNKETQYF. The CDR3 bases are TGTGCCAGCAGCGACGTAGCGCAGGTCAACAAAGAGACCCAGTACTTC.

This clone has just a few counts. CDR3 nucleotides: TGTGCCAGCAGTTTACTCCTTCATGGCTACACCTTC. It translates to CASSLLLHGYTF. The V call is TRBV12-3 or TRBV12-4, the J call TRBJ1-2, with unresolved D. V dropped 2 bases and J dropped 6 bases, with 7 bases sitting between them. This CDR3 region has 12 residues.

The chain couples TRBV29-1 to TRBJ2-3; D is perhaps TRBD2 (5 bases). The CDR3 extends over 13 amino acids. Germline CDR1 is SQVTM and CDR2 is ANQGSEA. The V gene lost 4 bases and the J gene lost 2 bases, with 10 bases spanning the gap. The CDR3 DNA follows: TGCAGCGTTGGCGGGTTGCTCACAGATACGCAGTATTTT. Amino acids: CSVGGLLTDTQYF.

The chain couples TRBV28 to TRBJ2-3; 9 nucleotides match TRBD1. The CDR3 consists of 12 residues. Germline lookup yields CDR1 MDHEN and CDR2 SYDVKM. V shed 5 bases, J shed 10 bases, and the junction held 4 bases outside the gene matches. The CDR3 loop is CASSGGQGAQYF. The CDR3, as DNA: TGTGCCAGCAGTGGGGGACAGGGCGCGCAGTATTTT.

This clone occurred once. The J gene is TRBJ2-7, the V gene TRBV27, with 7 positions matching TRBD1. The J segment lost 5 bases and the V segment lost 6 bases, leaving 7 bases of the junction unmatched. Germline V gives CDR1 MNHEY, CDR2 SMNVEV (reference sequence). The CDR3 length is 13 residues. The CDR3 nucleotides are TGTGCCAGCAGCCCGACAGGGATTAACGAGCAGTACTTC. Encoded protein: CASSPTGINEQYF.

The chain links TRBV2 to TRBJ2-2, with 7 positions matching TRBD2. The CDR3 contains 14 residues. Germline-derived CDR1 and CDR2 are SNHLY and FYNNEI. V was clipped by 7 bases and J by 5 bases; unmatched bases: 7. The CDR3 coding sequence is TGTGCCAGCATCCCCCCGGGGGGTACCGGGGAGCTGTTTTTT. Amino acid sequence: CASIPPGGTGELFF.

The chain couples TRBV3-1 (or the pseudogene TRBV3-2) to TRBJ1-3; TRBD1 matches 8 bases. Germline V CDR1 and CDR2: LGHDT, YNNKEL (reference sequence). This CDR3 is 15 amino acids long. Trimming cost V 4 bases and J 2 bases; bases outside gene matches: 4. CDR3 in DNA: TGTGCCAGCAGCCCTAAACAGGGGGCTGGAAACACCATATATTTT. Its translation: CASSPKQGAGNTIYF.

CDR3 residues: CASSPTGTSRNTQYF. The CDR3 coding sequence is TGTGCCAGCTCACCAACCGGGACTTCTAGAAATACGCAGTATTTT. The V call is TRBV18, the J call TRBJ2-3; a weak D match, TRBD2 (6 bases). Germline assignment: CDR1 KGHSH and CDR2 LQKENI. V lost 2 bases to trimming and J lost 7 bases, with 16 bases between them. There are 15 residues in the CDR3.

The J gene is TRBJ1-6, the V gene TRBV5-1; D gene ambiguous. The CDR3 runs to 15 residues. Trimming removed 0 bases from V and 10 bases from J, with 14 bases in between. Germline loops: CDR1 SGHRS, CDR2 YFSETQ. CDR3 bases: TGCGCCAGCAGCTTGGCGGTTTCGGGAGGATCACCCCTCCACTTT. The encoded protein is CASSLAVSGGSPLHF.

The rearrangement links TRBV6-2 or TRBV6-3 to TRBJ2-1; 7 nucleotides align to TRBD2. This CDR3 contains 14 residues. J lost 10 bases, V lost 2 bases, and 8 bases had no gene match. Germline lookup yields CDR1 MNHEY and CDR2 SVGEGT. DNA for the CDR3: TGTGCCAGCAGTTACCGGGACTACGGTAACGAGCAGTTCTTC. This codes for CASSYRDYGNEQFF.

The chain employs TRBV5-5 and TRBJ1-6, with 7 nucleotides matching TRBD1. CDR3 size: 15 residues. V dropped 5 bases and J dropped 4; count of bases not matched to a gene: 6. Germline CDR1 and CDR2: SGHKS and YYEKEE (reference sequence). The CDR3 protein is CASRRTGDYNSPLHF. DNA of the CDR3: TGTGCCAGCAGACGGACAGGTGATTATAATTCACCCCTCCACTTT. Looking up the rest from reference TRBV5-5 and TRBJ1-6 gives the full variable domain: DAGVTQSPTHLIKTRGQQVTLRCSPISGHKSVSWYQQVLGQGPQFIFQYYEKEERGRGNFPDRFSARQFPNYSSELNVNALLLGDSALYLCASRRTGDYNSPLHFGNGTRLTVT.

The CDR3 nucleotides read TGTGCCAGCAGCCCTTGGGGGGATCAGCCCCAGCATTTT. Its protein product is CASSPWGDQPQHF. J is TRBJ1-5 and V is TRBV6-2 or TRBV6-3; possible D gene TRBD1, 5 bases. V lost 6 bases and J 5 bases, leaving 11 bases between the germline ends. CDR3 size: 13 residues. CDR1 and CDR2 from the germline V gene are MNHEY and SVGEGT.

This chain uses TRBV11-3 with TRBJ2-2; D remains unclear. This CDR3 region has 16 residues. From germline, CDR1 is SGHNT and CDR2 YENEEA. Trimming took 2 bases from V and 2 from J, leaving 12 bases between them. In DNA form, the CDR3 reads TGTGCCAGCAGCTTATCTTTACAGCCAAACACCGGGGAGCTGTTTTTT. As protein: CASSLSLQPNTGELFF. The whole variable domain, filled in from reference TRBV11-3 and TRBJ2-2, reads EAGVVQSPRYKIIEKKQPVAFWCNPISGHNTLYWYLQNLGQGPELLIRYENEEAVDDSQLPKDRFSAERLKGVDSTLKIQPAELGDSAVYLCASSLSLQPNTGELFFGEGSRLTVL.

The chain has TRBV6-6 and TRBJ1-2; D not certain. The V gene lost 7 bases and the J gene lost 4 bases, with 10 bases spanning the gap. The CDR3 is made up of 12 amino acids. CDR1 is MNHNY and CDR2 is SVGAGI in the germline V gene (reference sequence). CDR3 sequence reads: CASTREGYGYTF. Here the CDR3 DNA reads TGTGCCAGCACACGAGAGGGCTATGGCTACACCTTC.

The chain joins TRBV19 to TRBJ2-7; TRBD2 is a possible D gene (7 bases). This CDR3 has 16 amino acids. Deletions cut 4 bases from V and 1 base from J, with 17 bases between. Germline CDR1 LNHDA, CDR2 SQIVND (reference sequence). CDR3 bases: TGTGCCAGTAGTACCCGTCGAGGGGGGGATTCCTACGAGCAGTACTTC. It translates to CASSTRRGGDSYEQYF.

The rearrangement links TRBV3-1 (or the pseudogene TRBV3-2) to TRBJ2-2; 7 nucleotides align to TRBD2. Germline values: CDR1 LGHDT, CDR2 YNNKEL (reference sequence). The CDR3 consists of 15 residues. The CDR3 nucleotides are TGTGCAGCTCCCAGCGGGATGCCCAACACCGGGGAGCTGTTTTTT. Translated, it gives CAAPSGMPNTGELFF.

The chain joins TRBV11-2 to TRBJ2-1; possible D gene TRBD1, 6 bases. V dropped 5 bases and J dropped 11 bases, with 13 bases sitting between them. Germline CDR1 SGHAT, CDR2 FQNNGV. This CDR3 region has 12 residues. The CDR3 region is CASSVTGHQQFF. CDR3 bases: TGTGCCAGCAGCGTTACGGGACATCAGCAGTTCTTC.

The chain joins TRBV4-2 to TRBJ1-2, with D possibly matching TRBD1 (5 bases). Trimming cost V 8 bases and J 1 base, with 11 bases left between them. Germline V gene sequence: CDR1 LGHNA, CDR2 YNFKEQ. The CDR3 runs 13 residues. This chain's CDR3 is CASDATDNYGYTF. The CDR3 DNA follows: TGTGCCAGCGACGCGACAGATAACTATGGCTACACCTTC.

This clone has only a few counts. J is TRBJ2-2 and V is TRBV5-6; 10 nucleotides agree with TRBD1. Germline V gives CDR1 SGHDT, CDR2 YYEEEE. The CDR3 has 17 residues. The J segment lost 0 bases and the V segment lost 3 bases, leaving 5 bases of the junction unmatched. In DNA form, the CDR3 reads TGTGCCAGCAGCTCTTCGGGGACAGGGGCGAACACCGGGGAGCTGTTTTTT. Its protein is CASSSSGTGANTGELFF.

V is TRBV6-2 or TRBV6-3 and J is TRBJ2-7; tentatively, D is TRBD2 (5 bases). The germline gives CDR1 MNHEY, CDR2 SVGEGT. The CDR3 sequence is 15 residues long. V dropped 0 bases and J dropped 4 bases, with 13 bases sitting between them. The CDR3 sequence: CASSYSTGRKYEQYF. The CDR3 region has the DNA TGTGCCAGCAGTTACTCGACGGGGAGAAAATACGAGCAGTACTTC.

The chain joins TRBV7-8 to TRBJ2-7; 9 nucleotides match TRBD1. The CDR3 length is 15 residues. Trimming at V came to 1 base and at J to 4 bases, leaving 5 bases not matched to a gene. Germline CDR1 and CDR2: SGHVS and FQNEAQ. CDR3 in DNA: TGTGCCAGCAGCTTAGGGACAGGGGAAAGGTACGAGCAGTACTTC. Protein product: CASSLGTGERYEQYF.

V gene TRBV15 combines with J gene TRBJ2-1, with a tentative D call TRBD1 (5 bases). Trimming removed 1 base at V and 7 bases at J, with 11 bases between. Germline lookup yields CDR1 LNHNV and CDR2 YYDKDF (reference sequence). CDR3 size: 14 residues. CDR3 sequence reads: CATSRGLAGNEQFF. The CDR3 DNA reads TGTGCCACCAGCAGAGGGCTTGCAGGGAATGAGCAGTTCTTC. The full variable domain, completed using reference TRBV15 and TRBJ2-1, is DAMVIQNPRYQVTQFGKPVTLSCSQTLNHNVMYWYQQKSSQAPKLLFHYYDKDFNNEADTPDNFQSRRPNTSFCFLDIRSPGLGDTAMYLCATSRGLAGNEQFFGPGTRLTVL.

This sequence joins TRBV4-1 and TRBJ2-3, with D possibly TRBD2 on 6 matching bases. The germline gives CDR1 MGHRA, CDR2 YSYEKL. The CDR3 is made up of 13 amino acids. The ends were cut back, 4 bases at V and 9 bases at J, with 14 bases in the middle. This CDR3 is CASSPEPGSTQYF. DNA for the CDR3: TGCGCCAGCAGCCCAGAGCCCGGGAGCACGCAGTATTTT.

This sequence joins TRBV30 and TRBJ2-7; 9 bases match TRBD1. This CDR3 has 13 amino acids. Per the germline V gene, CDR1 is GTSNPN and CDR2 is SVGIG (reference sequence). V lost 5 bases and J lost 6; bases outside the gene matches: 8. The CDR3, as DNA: TGTGCCTGGGACCCGGGACAGGGCTCCGAGCAGTACTTC. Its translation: CAWDPGQGSEQYF. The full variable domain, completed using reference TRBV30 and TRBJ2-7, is SQTIHQWPATLVQPVGSPLSLECTVEGTSNPNLYWYRQAAGRGLQLLFYSVGIGQISSEVPQNLSASRPQDRQFILSSKKLLLSDSGFYLCAWDPGQGSEQYFGPGTRLTVT.